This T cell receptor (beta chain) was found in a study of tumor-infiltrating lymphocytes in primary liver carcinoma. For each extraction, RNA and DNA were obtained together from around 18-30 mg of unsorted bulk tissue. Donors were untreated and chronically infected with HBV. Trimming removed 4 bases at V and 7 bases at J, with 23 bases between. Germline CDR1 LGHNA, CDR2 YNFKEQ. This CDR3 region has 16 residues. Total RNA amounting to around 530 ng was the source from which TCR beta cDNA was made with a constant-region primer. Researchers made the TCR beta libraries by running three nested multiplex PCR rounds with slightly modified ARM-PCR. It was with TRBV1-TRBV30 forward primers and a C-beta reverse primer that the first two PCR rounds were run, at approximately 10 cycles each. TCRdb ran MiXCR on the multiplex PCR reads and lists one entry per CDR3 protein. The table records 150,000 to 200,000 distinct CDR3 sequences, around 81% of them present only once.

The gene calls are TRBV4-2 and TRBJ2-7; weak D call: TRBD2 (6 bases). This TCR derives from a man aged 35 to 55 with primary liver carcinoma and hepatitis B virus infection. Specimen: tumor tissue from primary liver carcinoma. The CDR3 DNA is TGTGCCAGCAGCCTGCCCTACTGGAGGGGCACGAGAGAGCAGTACTTC. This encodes CASSLPYWRGTREQYF.